This T cell receptor (beta chain) emerged from a study of blood T cell repertoires in COVID-19. Overall study context: Some COVID-19 samples were acute and others convalescent; all came from the United States, Italy and Spain. From T cells, B-cell-depleted T cells, or PBMCs came the material, which was cDNA or gDNA.

With 6 bases clipped from V and 0 bases from J, the junction kept 6 bases outside the gene matches. Germline V gives CDR1 MNHEY, CDR2 SVGAGI. The CDR3 is 15 amino acids. Per the original data handling: Estimation of nucleated cell counts was performed using reference gene primer amplification. This table comes from immunoSEQ multiplex PCR, and its TCRdb copy is limited to in-frame clones, with some not included. V, J and clone size were drawn from that table, and D and trimming were deduced from the DNA. This table has more than 150,000 clones, about nine tenths appearing once. This sequence originates from a man aged 40-55 years with acute or convalescent COVID-19. The J gene is TRBJ1-1, the V gene TRBV6-5, with TRBD1 identical over 8 bases. The sequencing sample was made of peripheral blood. CDR3 sequence reads: CASRLTGALNTEAFF. The CDR3 DNA reads TGTGCCAGCAGGTTGACAGGGGCGTTGAACACTGAAGCTTTCTTT.